The 5 T cell receptor beta chains reported below all come from one sample, sequenced in a study of technical replicates of blood from a handful of donors. The method was immunoSEQ multiplex PCR; TCRdb's version includes in-frame clones alone and lacks a portion of them. The data hold 75,000 to 100,000 clones, with about 94% observed a single time. Sequenced: T cells isolated from PBMCs. These receptors came from a human donor in good health.

The gene calls are TRBV5-8 and TRBJ1-2; 8 nucleotides match TRBD1. The CDR3 length is 17 residues. The germline V gene encodes CDR1 SGHTS and CDR2 YDEGEE. Unmatched junction bases numbered 13, after V lost 6 bases and J lost 0 bases. Here the CDR3 DNA reads TGTGCCAGCATTATACCGGGACAGGCGACTCCTAACTATGGCTACACCTTC. Translation gives CASIIPGQATPNYGYTF.

The chain couples TRBV4-1 to TRBJ2-2; TRBD2 matches 8 bases. In germline, CDR1 is MGHRA, CDR2 YSYEKL. With V trimmed by 4 bases and J by 7 bases, 5 bases remained unmatched. The CDR3 runs 14 residues. The CDR3 sequence is CASSLGLAGGELFF. The CDR3 DNA is TGCGCCAGCAGCCTCGGACTAGCCGGCGGGGAGCTGTTTTTT.

V and J are TRBV28 and TRBJ1-1; 7 positions agree with TRBD1. This CDR3 region has 13 residues. Germline V CDR1 and CDR2: MDHEN, SYDVKM. J gave up 1 base and V 8 bases, and 4 bases lay outside the gene matches. CDR3 residues: CASSTGPNTEAFF. The CDR3 coding sequence is TGTGCCAGCTCGACAGGGCCGAACACTGAAGCTTTCTTT.

The gene calls are TRBV7-9 and TRBJ1-2; 7 bases line up with TRBD1. Per the germline V gene, CDR1 is SEHNR and CDR2 is FQNEAQ (reference sequence). V was pared by 0 bases and J by 4 bases, with 5 bases of the junction left unmatched. There are 15 residues in the CDR3. As DNA, the CDR3 is TGTGCCAGCAGCTTAGCTGACAGGGTGATCTATGGCTACACCTTC. Amino acid sequence: CASSLADRVIYGYTF.

V gene TRBV7-6 combines with J gene TRBJ2-5; no definite D call. The CDR3 contains 12 residues. In germline, CDR1 is SGHVS, CDR2 FNYEAQ. Trimming took 5 bases from V and 5 from J, leaving 9 bases between them. The CDR3, as DNA: TGTGCCAGCAGCCCAATCGGGGAGACCCAGTACTTC. Amino acids: CASSPIGETQYF.